These 29 T cell receptor beta chains were all obtained from the same sample, sequenced in a study of blood T cell repertoires in COVID-19. The table came from immunoSEQ multiplex PCR; TCRdb's copy has only in-frame clones and leaves some out. The sample yields about 200,000 clones, approximately 90% seen once. The sequencing input was peripheral blood. The receptor set was obtained from a man older than 75 with acute or convalescent COVID-19.

DNA for the CDR3: TGTGCCAGCAGCCTTCTAGACAATGAGCAGTTCTTC. Protein: CASSLLDNEQFF. V and J are TRBV7-2 and TRBJ2-1; no reliable D call. V was pared by 5 bases and J by 5 bases, with 7 bases between. The CDR3 is 12 amino acids. Germline V gene sequence: CDR1 SGHTA, CDR2 FQGNSA.

The chain recombines TRBV18 with TRBJ2-3; 13 bases are a match to TRBD2. Germline CDR1 KGHSH, CDR2 LQKENI. The CDR3 contains 15 residues. With V trimmed by 4 bases and J by 6 bases, 4 bases remained unmatched. This chain's CDR3 is CASSQTSGRTDTQYF. CDR3 DNA: TGTGCCAGCTCACAGACTAGCGGGAGGACCGATACGCAGTATTTT.

The chain is built from TRBV19 and TRBJ1-5; D not certain. Trimming pared 1 base from V and 4 bases from J, leaving 11 bases between. Germline loops: CDR1 LNHDA, CDR2 SQIVND (reference sequence). The CDR3 is made up of 15 amino acids. CDR3 nucleotides: TGTGCCAGTAGTATAGTAATGACGACAAATCAGCCCCAGCATTTT. This codes for CASSIVMTTNQPQHF.

This chain connects TRBV7-2 to TRBJ2-1, with 10 bases fitting TRBD1. Germline assignment: CDR1 SGHTA and CDR2 FQGNSA. This CDR3 spans 18 amino acids. After removal of 6 bases from V and 0 bases from J, the junction contained 11 bases not matched to a gene. CDR3 bases: TGTGCCAGCAGACCCGGACAGGGGGTTCTGAGCTCCTACAATGAGCAGTTCTTC. Its translation: CASRPGQGVLSSYNEQFF.

The chain links TRBV11-2 to TRBJ2-3; 7 bases agree with TRBD1. The trim removed 6 bases at V and 3 bases at J, leaving 9 bases unmatched. Germline CDR1 is SGHAT and CDR2 is FQNNGV. This CDR3 contains 15 residues. CDR3 protein: CASSPRQGPTDTQYF. For the CDR3, the DNA is TGTGCCAGCAGTCCTCGACAGGGACCGACAGATACGCAGTATTTT.

This sequence joins TRBV9 and TRBJ1-2, with TRBD1 matching 9 bases. Germline V lookup: CDR1 SGDLS, CDR2 YYNGEE. Trimming removed 5 bases from V and 7 bases from J; junction bases left unmatched: 15. The CDR3 runs 16 residues. The CDR3 loop reads CASRDAPGQGNGGYTF. CDR3 DNA: TGTGCCAGCAGAGATGCCCCGGGACAGGGAAATGGTGGCTACACCTTC.

DNA for the CDR3: TGTGCCAGTAGCGGGTACGAGGGACTAGCGGGAGCCGGGATCTACGAGCAGTACTTC. This codes for CASSGYEGLAGAGIYEQYF. This chain uses TRBV19 with TRBJ2-7; 14 nucleotides align to TRBD2. V gave up 6 bases and J gave up 3 bases; unmatched junction bases: 16. CDR3 length: 19 residues. Germline V gives CDR1 LNHDA, CDR2 SQIVND (reference sequence).

A few counts support this clone. The V and J genes are TRBV4-3 and TRBJ1-2; no reliable D call. V gave up 1 base and J gave up 1 base, with 13 bases separating them. The germline V gene encodes CDR1 LGHNA and CDR2 YSLEER. The CDR3 sequence is 16 residues long. CDR3 protein: CASSQGPGAGNYGYTF. CDR3 DNA: TGCGCCAGCAGCCAAGGACCGGGCGCGGGTAACTATGGCTACACCTTC.

The chain employs TRBV5-1 and TRBJ2-5; 7 bases fit TRBD1. Germline CDR1 and CDR2: SGHRS and YFSETQ. CDR3 length equals 16 residues. The J segment lost 5 bases and the V segment lost 4 bases, leaving 14 bases of the junction unmatched. Written as DNA, the CDR3 is TGCGCCAGCAGCAGGACGACAGGGTTGGTTCCGGAGACCCAGTACTTC. This translates into CASSRTTGLVPETQYF.

The chain uses TRBV7-3 and TRBJ1-2; the D is unclear. From germline, CDR1 is SGHTA and CDR2 FQGTGA. The CDR3 consists of 14 residues. The germline V and J ends were trimmed by 1 base and 7 bases, with 13 bases remaining between them. CDR3 DNA sequence: TGTGCCAGCAGCTTAAACCCGGGTTTGGGTGGCTACACCTTC. Translation: CASSLNPGLGGYTF.

The chain is built from TRBV21-1 and TRBJ2-7; TRBD2, as called in the table, went unchecked against the DNA. TRBV21-1 is described as a pseudogene. CDR3 size: 12 residues. The CDR3 sequence: CASSKRERQRIV. CDR3 sequence (DNA): TGTGCCAGCAGCAAACGGGAGAGACAGCGAATTGTC.

The V and J genes are TRBV29-1 and TRBJ1-1; perhaps TRBD1 as D (5 bases). The CDR3 runs 12 residues. Germline V gene lookup returns CDR1 SQVTM and CDR2 ANQGSEA. DNA of the CDR3: TGCGGTGGGGGGGTAGTGAACACTGAAGCTTTCTTT. Protein product: CGGGVVNTEAFF.

The chain combines TRBV24-1 with TRBJ2-7; weak D call: TRBD1 (6 bases). Germline V gene data show CDR1 as KGHDR and CDR2 as SFDVKD. This CDR3 has 14 amino acids. Trimming removed 0 bases from V and 2 bases from J, with 7 bases in between. The CDR3 DNA reads TGTGCCACCAGTGATTTGCCAGGGGCCTACGAGCAGTACGTC. Encoded protein: CATSDLPGAYEQYV.

The chain is built from TRBV12-5 and TRBJ2-1; 13 bases line up with TRBD2. With 6 bases clipped from V and 6 bases from J, the junction kept 5 bases outside the gene matches. Germline values: CDR1 LGHNT, CDR2 FRNRAP. This CDR3 is 15 amino acids long. In DNA form, the CDR3 reads TGTGCTAGTGGGTCTCGGACTAGCGGGAGCAATGAGCAGTTCTTC. Protein product: CASGSRTSGSNEQFF.

The chain combines TRBV5-1 with TRBJ2-1; D uncertain. CDR1 is SGHRS, CDR2 YFSETQ, per germline. The V gene lost 7 bases and the J gene lost 0 bases, with 11 bases spanning the gap. CDR3 length: 14 amino acids. CDR3 residues: CASRVPSSYNEQFF. CDR3 bases: TGCGCCAGCCGCGTCCCGAGCTCCTACAATGAGCAGTTCTTC.

This chain connects TRBV6-4 to TRBJ2-1, with TRBD1 matching over 9 bases. The V gene's germline CDR1 is MRHNA and CDR2 SNTAGT. V lost 3 bases and J lost 1; bases outside the gene matches: 1. The CDR3 covers 15 residues. Written as DNA, the CDR3 is TGTGCCAGCAGTGAGGGACAGGGATCCTACAATGAGCAGTTCTTC. This translates into CASSEGQGSYNEQFF.

The V gene is TRBV7-2, the J gene TRBJ2-2, with a possible D match to TRBD1 (6 bases). Per germline, CDR1 SGHTA and CDR2 FQGNSA. The CDR3 is 14 residues long. V was pared by 5 bases and J by 6 bases, with 13 bases between. The CDR3 bases are TGTGCCAGCAGCCCCGTGGGGGCGGCCGGGGAGCTGTTTTTT. Amino acids: CASSPVGAAGELFF.

The chain joins TRBV30 to TRBJ2-1; TRBD2 agrees at 7 bases. There are 13 residues in the CDR3. V lost 3 bases and J lost 7; bases outside the gene matches: 6. The germline CDR1 and CDR2 sequences are GTSNPN and SVGIG (reference sequence). For the CDR3, the DNA is TGTGCCTGGAGATGGGGAGGGAGTAATGAGCAGTTCTTC. Translated, it gives CAWRWGGSNEQFF.

This clone came up a few times. The chain recombines TRBV10-2 with TRBJ1-5, with 9 bases that match TRBD1. The CDR3 extends over 13 amino acids. The V gene end was trimmed by 5 bases and the J gene end by 7 bases; junction bases not matched to a gene: 3. Per the germline V gene, CDR1 is WSHSY and CDR2 is SAAADI. CDR3 coding DNA: TGCGCCAGCAGTTGGACAGGGGACCAGCCCCAGCATTTT. This translates into CASSWTGDQPQHF.

The sample holds one count of this clone. This chain uses TRBV29-1 with TRBJ1-1, with 7 bases lining up with TRBD1. Germline V gene sequence: CDR1 SQVTM, CDR2 ANQGSEA. The CDR3 is made up of 14 amino acids. The J segment lost 1 base and the V segment lost 6 bases, leaving 8 bases of the junction unmatched. Here the CDR3 reads CSVKGQVTNTEAFF. The CDR3 coding sequence is TGCAGCGTAAAAGGACAGGTGACGAACACTGAAGCTTTCTTT.

The rearrangement uses TRBV7-3 and TRBJ2-3; TRBD2 agrees at 8 bases. With V trimmed by 5 bases and J by 0 bases, 4 bases remained unmatched. Germline loops: CDR1 SGHTA, CDR2 FQGTGA. This CDR3 region has 15 residues. The DNA of the CDR3 is TGTGCCAGCAGCCCATCTAGCGGGAGCACAGATACGCAGTATTTT. Its translation: CASSPSSGSTDTQYF.

The chain links TRBV29-1 to TRBJ1-2; TRBD1 matches at 7 bases. Looked up from germline, CDR1 is SQVTM and CDR2 is ANQGSEA. The CDR3 contains 14 residues. The V and J ends lost 4 bases and 1 base, in that order; junction bases with no gene match: 6. CDR3 nucleotides: TGCAGCGTTGGGGGGCAGGGGGGTAACTATGGCTACACCTTC. It yields the protein CSVGGQGGNYGYTF.

This clone has only one observation. The chain employs TRBV27 and TRBJ2-3; D unresolved. Germline V CDR1 and CDR2: MNHEY, SMNVEV (reference sequence). This CDR3 is built from 12 residues. V was pared by 7 bases and J by 6 bases, with 11 bases between. CDR3 DNA sequence: TGTGCCAGCACTGGCCCCCCGGATACGCAGTATTTT. Translating it yields CASTGPPDTQYF.

The chain is built from TRBV7-2 and TRBJ2-1; possibly TRBD2 for D (5 bases). The CDR3 consists of 13 residues. Germline assignment: CDR1 SGHTA and CDR2 FQGNSA. V lost 1 base, J lost 12 bases, and 13 bases lay in between. This chain's CDR3 is CASSLDSSSGQFF. CDR3 bases: TGTGCCAGCAGCTTAGACAGTTCGAGCGGGCAGTTCTTC.

The V gene is TRBV19, the J gene TRBJ1-2; maybe TRBD1 (6 bases). The V end was cut by 8 bases, the J end by 0 bases, with 16 bases between. The CDR3 runs 15 residues. Germline-derived CDR1 and CDR2 are LNHDA and SQIVND (reference sequence). CDR3 loop: CASLRTGSSNYGYTF. The CDR3 DNA reads TGTGCCAGTCTGAGAACAGGGTCTTCTAACTATGGCTACACCTTC.

The gene calls are TRBV2 and TRBJ2-7; 8 bases are a match to TRBD2. The germline V gene has CDR1 SNHLY and CDR2 FYNNEI. There are 11 residues in the CDR3. The J segment lost 6 bases and the V segment lost 8 bases, leaving 3 bases of the junction unmatched. The CDR3 here is CASFGGAEQYF. CDR3 in DNA: TGTGCCAGCTTCGGGGGGGCCGAGCAGTACTTC.

This clone was counted a single time. This rearrangement joins TRBV4-1 to TRBJ1-2; 10 positions match TRBD1. The V and J ends lost 3 bases and 7 bases, in that order; junction bases with no gene match: 5. Germline-derived CDR1 and CDR2 are MGHRA and YSYEKL. The CDR3 covers 14 residues. The CDR3 DNA reads as TGCGCCAGCAGCCAGATATGGACAGGGGGTGGCTACACCTTC. It specifies CASSQIWTGGGYTF.

The V call is TRBV18, the J call TRBJ2-5, with TRBD1 as a possible D gene (6 bases). With 4 bases removed from V and 2 bases from J, the gap between germline ends came to 23 bases. There are 18 residues in the CDR3. Germline V gives CDR1 KGHSH, CDR2 LQKENI. The CDR3 region is CASSLIPPTGHPQETQYF. The CDR3 DNA is TGTGCCAGCTCACTAATACCCCCTACGGGACACCCACAAGAGACCCAGTACTTC.

The chain carries TRBV24-1 and TRBJ2-2, with TRBD2 matching over 7 bases. CDR1 is KGHDR and CDR2 is SFDVKD in the germline V gene. The CDR3 extends over 17 amino acids. Unmatched junction bases numbered 7, after V lost 3 bases and J lost 1 base. The CDR3, as DNA: TGTGCCACCAGTGATGTTACGGGAGGCAAGAACACCGGGGAGCTGTTTTTT. Its translation: CATSDVTGGKNTGELFF.